Listed below are T cell receptor beta chains from one sample, sequenced in a study of cytomegalovirus exposure and HLA in healthy donors. Repertoires were generated with immunoSEQ multiplex PCR, while TCRdb's copy carries only in-frame clones and drops some. The repertoire holds fewer than 110,000 clones, with 76% as singletons. The specimen sequenced was PBMCs. The source is a man in his forties in good health and CMV-seronegative. Each CDR3 is given with its conserved first and last residue. The order of the fields is V gene, J gene, CDR3 protein.

>TRBV2|TRBJ2-1
CASSGGVPSSYNEQFF
>TRBV7-9|TRBJ2-2
CATFLGQPNTGELFF
>TRBV23-1|TRBJ1-1
CASRGGEAFF
>TRBV7-9|TRBJ1-2
CSSSLDRRGYTF
>TRBV9|TRBJ1-3
CASSVGGTSGNTIYF
>TRBV5-1|TRBJ2-1
CASSLYGGGAVDEQFF
>TRBV6-5|TRBJ2-4
CVSSQTGMGKNIQYF
>TRBV28|TRBJ1-2
CASSSHNYGYTF
>TRBV5-1|TRBJ1-6
CASSLVLNSPLHF
>TRBV6-6|TRBJ2-3
CASSYAGTDTQYF
>TRBV29-1|TRBJ1-2
CSVGDAGLNGYTF
>TRBV6-5|TRBJ1-1
CASSPIRPDREAFF
>TRBV6-1|TRBJ2-7
CASKTGSYEQYF
>TRBV7-2|TRBJ2-5
CASSPRQGKGETQYF
>TRBV5-5|TRBJ1-6
CASSLDQGVSPLHF
>TRBV18|TRBJ2-5
CASSPGSGRETQYF
>TRBV7-2|TRBJ1-5
CATVGQTNQPQHF
>TRBV18|TRBJ1-1
CASSTDMNTEAFF
>TRBV7-9|TRBJ2-1
CSSSLGHGLGGFF
>TRBV4-3|TRBJ1-1
CASSQVFPENTEAFF
>TRBV5-1|TRBJ1-6
CASSLPGGPNSPLHF
>TRBV10-3|TRBJ1-5
CAINSVSNQPQHF
>TRBV10-2|TRBJ1-2
CASSPYREPLNYGYTF
>TRBV19|TRBJ1-1
CASRDRDATEAFF
>TRBV7-9|TRBJ1-2
CSSSLDSHYGYTF
>TRBV7-8|TRBJ2-1
CASSLAPGDTSYNEQFF
>TRBV7-9|TRBJ2-1
CASSPWTSGANEQFF
>TRBV4-1|TRBJ1-1
CASSQLTYRTEAFF
>TRBV30|TRBJ2-1
CAWSVLAGGHEQFF
>TRBV6-5|TRBJ1-1
CASSLAHNTEAFF
>TRBV4-1|TRBJ2-1
CASSQTGYNEQFF
>TRBV18|TRBJ1-5
CASSFTGTGNQPQHF
>TRBV28|TRBJ1-5
CASSLQDRRPQHF
>TRBV2|TRBJ1-1
CATKRQAPEAFF
>TRBV2|TRBJ2-3
CASRIAATDTQYF
>TRBV4-2|TRBJ2-1
CASSQDQGGQGAHNEQFF
>TRBV2|TRBJ2-6
CASSDVAGANVLTF
>TRBV19|TRBJ2-3
CASSVGGGNTDTQYF
>TRBV4-1|TRBJ1-2
CASSQRTEPYYGYTF
>TRBV10-2|TRBJ1-6
CASSDSLGERFLHF
>TRBV5-4|TRBJ1-2
CASSPGAGGGFGYGYTF
>TRBV28|TRBJ1-4
CASSRGQGREKLFF
>TRBV7-2|TRBJ2-5
CASSQKETQYF
>TRBV15|TRBJ1-2
CATSRDGRGTGGNYGYTF
>TRBV7-9|TRBJ2-3
CASSGRDRGQVDTQYF
>TRBV10-3|TRBJ2-1
CAISDSGGADEQFF
>TRBV27|TRBJ2-2
CASSLNTFPPGGELFF
>TRBV5-8|TRBJ1-4
CASSFGPINEKLFF
>TRBV28|TRBJ1-1
CASRQQGYTEAFF
>TRBV6-1|TRBJ1-2
CASSEGGVGYTF
>TRBV4-2|TRBJ2-3
CASSQVSGGAADTQYF
>TRBV7-2|TRBJ2-5
CASSARTGGETQYF
>TRBV9|TRBJ1-1
CASSADISTEAFF
>TRBV6-6|TRBJ2-1
CASSRGNEQFF
>TRBV29-1|TRBJ1-1
CSGLQGNRNTEAFF
>TRBV27|-
CASSSRTSGYEQYF
>TRBV2|TRBJ2-1
CASTGLAGDNEQFF
>TRBV5-6|TRBJ2-3
CASSWGVDTQYF
>TRBV4-2|TRBJ2-3
CASSQRTTGVGRTDTQYF
>TRBV6-1|TRBJ1-1
CASTPATRVLAFF